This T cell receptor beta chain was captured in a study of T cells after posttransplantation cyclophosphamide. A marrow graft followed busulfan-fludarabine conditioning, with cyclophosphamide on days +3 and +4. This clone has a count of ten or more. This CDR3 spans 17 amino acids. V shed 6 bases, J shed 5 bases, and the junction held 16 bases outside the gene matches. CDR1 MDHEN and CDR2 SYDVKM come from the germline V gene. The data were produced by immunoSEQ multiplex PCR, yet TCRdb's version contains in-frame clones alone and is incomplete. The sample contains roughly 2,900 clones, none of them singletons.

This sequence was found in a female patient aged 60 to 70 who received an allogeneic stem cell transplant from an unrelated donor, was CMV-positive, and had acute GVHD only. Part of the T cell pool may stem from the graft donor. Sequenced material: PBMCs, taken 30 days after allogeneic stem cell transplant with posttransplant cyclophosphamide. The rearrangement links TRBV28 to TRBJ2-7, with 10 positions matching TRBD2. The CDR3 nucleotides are TGTGCCAGCAGGAATCCTAGCGGGAGCCCCGGGGGTCACGAGCAGTACTTC. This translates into CASRNPSGSPGGHEQYF.